The 26 T cell receptor beta chains in this list originate from one sample, sequenced in a study of control samples from healthy donors and cancer patients. Data came from immunoSEQ multiplex PCR; TCRdb stores just in-frame clones and leaves some out. The sample records 150,000 to 200,000 clones, approximately 94% being singletons. Material for sequencing was blood. Every receptor here comes from a woman aged 40 to 50 in good health.

The chain recombines TRBV6-1 with TRBJ2-1; 7 bases map to TRBD1. This CDR3 has 13 residues. Germline CDR1 and CDR2: MNHNS and SASEGT. After removal of 2 bases from V and 8 bases from J, the junction contained 3 bases not matched to a gene. The CDR3 region is CASSEHRGYEQFF. CDR3 nucleotide sequence: TGTGCCAGCAGTGAACACAGGGGTTATGAGCAGTTCTTC.

Worth noting for this clone: Other DNA sequences in this sample translate to the same CDR3. V is TRBV19 and J is TRBJ1-2; D ambiguous. The CDR3 extends over 15 amino acids. V was shortened by 0 bases and J by 0 bases, with 8 bases between the two germline ends. The germline V gene has CDR1 LNHDA and CDR2 SQIVND (reference sequence). The CDR3 here is CASSIEGGANYGYTF. The CDR3 DNA reads TGTGCCAGTAGTATAGAGGGCGGCGCTAACTATGGCTACACCTTC.

This chain joins TRBV14 and TRBJ2-5; D gene unclear. V lost 3 bases and J lost 1, with 15 bases in between. This CDR3 comprises 16 residues. In germline, CDR1 is SGHDN, CDR2 FVKESK. The CDR3 DNA follows: TGTGCCAGCAGCCAGTATCCGGTTTGGGGCCAAGAGACCCAGTACTTC. It codes for CASSQYPVWGQETQYF.

The CDR3 DNA reads as TGTGCCAGCAGCTTGGTGGGGAACACCGGGGAGCTGTTTTTT. Protein: CASSLVGNTGELFF. This sequence joins TRBV5-8 and TRBJ2-2; no firm D call. The CDR3 spans 14 residues. With 0 bases removed from V and 1 base from J, the gap between germline ends came to 4 bases. Germline loops: CDR1 SGHTS, CDR2 YDEGEE.

The chain is built from TRBV3-1 (or the pseudogene TRBV3-2) and TRBJ1-6; possible D gene TRBD1, 6 bases. Germline CDR1 reads LGHDT; CDR2 reads YNNKEL (reference sequence). The V end was cut by 4 bases, the J end by 6 bases, with 16 bases between. The CDR3 extends over 16 amino acids. CDR3 sequence: CASSRHTGSGNSPLHF. The CDR3 bases are TGTGCCAGCAGCCGACACACAGGGAGCGGTAATTCACCCCTCCACTTT.

The CDR3 DNA is TGTGCCAGCAGCTTAAATGACAGGGGTTGGGGCTACACCTTC. Amino acids: CASSLNDRGWGYTF. This chain joins TRBV7-2 and TRBJ1-2, with 8 bases aligning to TRBD1. In germline, CDR1 is SGHTA, CDR2 FQGNSA. V lost 2 bases to trimming and J lost 8 bases; unmatched junction nucleotides: 7. The CDR3 has 14 amino acids.

The chain recombines TRBV19 with TRBJ2-7; a weak D match, TRBD1 (5 bases). The CDR3 consists of 15 residues. Germline V lookup: CDR1 LNHDA, CDR2 SQIVND (reference sequence). V lost 0 bases and J 3 bases, leaving 12 bases between the germline ends. The CDR3 coding sequence is TGTGCCAGTAGTATAGATCATGGACACATCTACGAGCAGTACTTC. It codes for CASSIDHGHIYEQYF.

The genes are TRBV9 and TRBJ1-1, with 7 bases that match TRBD1. Germline CDR1 SGDLS, CDR2 YYNGEE. V trimming: 0 bases; J trimming: 4 bases; junction bases outside the gene matches: 3. This CDR3 contains 14 residues. CDR3: CASSVVSGGTEAFF. The CDR3 nucleotides read TGTGCCAGCAGCGTAGTTTCAGGGGGCACTGAAGCTTTCTTT.

This clone came up once. The chain recombines TRBV19 with TRBJ2-2; D possibly corresponds to TRBD1 (6 bases). This CDR3 has 17 residues. CDR1 is LNHDA and CDR2 is SQIVND in the germline V gene (reference sequence). The ends were cut back, 6 bases at V and 6 bases at J, with 23 bases in the middle. CDR3 sequence: CASSQGLLTGTSGELFF. The CDR3 DNA sequence: TGTGCCAGTAGCCAAGGCCTCCTGACAGGTACATCCGGGGAGCTGTTTTTT.

The rearrangement links TRBV12-5 to TRBJ1-4, with D perhaps matching TRBD1 (6 bases). The CDR3 length is 14 residues. V lost 4 bases to trimming and J lost 4 bases, with 10 bases between them. Germline V lookup: CDR1 LGHNT, CDR2 FRNRAP. This CDR3 is CASGYRAGNEKLFF. DNA of the CDR3: TGTGCTAGTGGTTACAGGGCCGGTAATGAAAAACTGTTTTTT.

Only one count was recorded for this clone. This chain joins TRBV7-6 and TRBJ2-6; D is unclear. The CDR3 runs 15 residues. Germline lookup yields CDR1 SGHVS and CDR2 FNYEAQ. V was clipped by 1 base and J by 3 bases, with 7 bases between them. In DNA form, the CDR3 reads TGTGCCAGCAGCTTAGTCGGGCTTGGGGCCAACGTCCTGACTTTC. Translating gives CASSLVGLGANVLTF.

CDR3 residues: CASSRTSGRTYNEQFF. CDR3 DNA sequence: TGTGCCAGCAGTAGGACTAGCGGGCGGACCTACAATGAGCAGTTCTTC. This chain links TRBV6-6 with TRBJ2-1, with 11 nucleotides matching TRBD2. There are 16 residues in the CDR3. Germline lookup yields CDR1 MNHNY and CDR2 SVGAGI (reference sequence). V lost 5 bases, J lost 2 bases, and 5 bases stayed unmatched.

V usage is TRBV30 and J usage is TRBJ1-1, with D unclear. CDR3 size: 15 residues. Trimming pared 3 bases from V and 0 bases from J, leaving 14 bases between. From germline, CDR1 is GTSNPN and CDR2 SVGIG (reference sequence). The CDR3 is CAWSSGEIMNTEAFF. In nucleotides, the CDR3 is TGTGCCTGGAGCAGCGGGGAGATCATGAACACTGAAGCTTTCTTT.

This chain links TRBV28 with TRBJ2-3; D assignment may be TRBD1 or TRBD2 (6 bases each). This CDR3 is built from 13 residues. Germline loops: CDR1 MDHEN, CDR2 SYDVKM. With 7 bases removed from V and 0 bases from J, the gap between germline ends came to 8 bases. CDR3 residues: CASNGGSTDTQYF. The CDR3, as DNA: TGTGCCAGCAACGGGGGCAGCACAGATACGCAGTATTTT.

The chain uses TRBV6-1 and TRBJ2-5; D gene uncertain. This CDR3 contains 16 residues. Looked up from germline, CDR1 is MNHNS and CDR2 is SASEGT. V was shortened by 2 bases and J by 0 bases, with 13 bases between the two germline ends. The CDR3, as DNA: TGTGCCAGCAGTGAACCCCACGGGTCGAACCAAGAGACCCAGTACTTC. Protein: CASSEPHGSNQETQYF.

This chain links TRBV9 with TRBJ1-6, with D perhaps TRBD1 (6 bases). Trimming pared 0 bases from V and 7 bases from J, leaving 11 bases between. Germline V gene sequence: CDR1 SGDLS, CDR2 YYNGEE. CDR3 size: 15 residues. The CDR3 here is CASSVARQGNSPLHF. The CDR3 DNA reads TGTGCCAGCAGCGTAGCTCGGCAGGGGAATTCACCCCTCCACTTT.

The rearrangement uses TRBV19 and TRBJ1-2; TRBD1 might be the D (6 bases). The germline V gene encodes CDR1 LNHDA and CDR2 SQIVND (reference sequence). The ends were cut back, 7 bases at V and 8 bases at J, with 17 bases in the middle. The CDR3 consists of 13 residues. CDR3 in amino acids: CASTGPGGRGYTF. The CDR3, as DNA: TGTGCCAGTACTGGGCCCGGGGGCAGAGGCTACACCTTC.

The V gene is TRBV5-5, the J gene TRBJ2-3; 7 bases match TRBD1. Germline loops: CDR1 SGHKS, CDR2 YYEKEE (reference sequence). The CDR3 spans 18 residues. After removal of 4 bases from V and 0 bases from J, the junction contained 14 bases not matched to a gene. CDR3 in DNA: TGTGCCAGCAGCCTGACCAGACGTACAGGGGAAAGCACAGATACGCAGTATTTT. This codes for CASSLTRRTGESTDTQYF.

CDR3 amino acids: CASSATGRQNIQYF. The CDR3 region has the DNA TGTGCCAGCAGCGCTACAGGGAGGCAAAACATTCAGTACTTC. The chain employs TRBV9 and TRBJ2-4; either TRBD1 or TRBD2 may fit D (6 bases each). CDR3 length: 14 amino acids. CDR1 is SGDLS, CDR2 YYNGEE, per germline. Trimming removed 3 bases from V and 5 bases from J, with 12 bases in between. Supplemented by reference TRBV9 and TRBJ2-4, the full variable domain reads DSGVTQTPKHLITATGQRVTLRCSPRSGDLSVYWYQQSLDQGLQFLIQYYNGEERAKGNILERFSAQQFPDLHSELNLSSLELGDSALYFCASSATGRQNIQYFGAGTRLSVL.

This sequence joins TRBV9 and TRBJ2-5, with 12 bases identical to TRBD2. Germline V gene sequence: CDR1 SGDLS, CDR2 YYNGEE. The J segment lost 4 bases and the V segment lost 0 bases, leaving 4 bases of the junction unmatched. This CDR3 is 16 amino acids long. The CDR3 loop is CASSVGLAGGGETQYF. CDR3 DNA: TGTGCCAGCAGCGTAGGTCTAGCGGGAGGGGGAGAGACCCAGTACTTC.

V is TRBV30 and J is TRBJ1-1; TRBD1 agrees at 9 bases. The CDR3 covers 14 residues. From germline, CDR1 is GTSNPN and CDR2 SVGIG (reference sequence). The V and J ends lost 3 bases and 1 base, in that order; junction bases with no gene match: 3. The CDR3: CAWRGQGRNTEAFF. The CDR3 nucleotides read TGTGCCTGGAGGGGACAGGGTAGGAACACTGAAGCTTTCTTT.

This chain uses TRBV4-2 with TRBJ1-3; no clear D gene. Germline V gives CDR1 LGHNA, CDR2 YNFKEQ. The CDR3 contains 15 residues. V was shortened by 0 bases and J by 0 bases, with 6 bases between the two germline ends. The CDR3: CASSQDRGSGNTIYF. As DNA, the CDR3 is TGTGCCAGCAGCCAAGACAGAGGCTCTGGAAACACCATATATTTT.

This chain joins TRBV11-2 and TRBJ2-6; D uncertain. Germline V lookup: CDR1 SGHAT, CDR2 FQNNGV. This CDR3 contains 15 residues. With 5 bases removed from V and 0 bases from J, the gap between germline ends came to 8 bases. The CDR3 DNA follows: TGTGCCAGCAGCACCCAAGACTCTGGGGCCAACGTCCTGACTTTC. This translates into CASSTQDSGANVLTF.

The V call is TRBV24-1, the J call TRBJ2-3; tentative D call: TRBD2 (6 bases). Trimming stripped 2 bases from V and 1 base from J, with 9 bases between. CDR3 size: 15 residues. The germline V gene has CDR1 KGHDR and CDR2 SFDVKD. CDR3 amino acids: CATSDYTGGTDTQYF. In nucleotides, the CDR3 is TGTGCCACCAGTGATTATACGGGAGGCACAGATACGCAGTATTTT.

For this clone: The junction departs from germline at one end; a sequencing error may be responsible. V gene TRBV6-6 combines with J gene TRBJ1-2; D gene unclear. CDR1 is MNHNY, CDR2 SVGAGI, per germline (reference sequence). CDR3 length equals 16 residues. The CDR3 region has the DNA TGTGCCAACAGTTACGGGTGGCAGGTCGGGGTGAAAGGCTACACCTTC. The encoded protein is CANSYGWQVGVKGYTF.

This rearrangement joins TRBV2 to TRBJ2-7; no reliable D call. V was cut by 1 base and J by 5 bases, with 3 bases left in between. In germline, CDR1 is SNHLY, CDR2 FYNNEI. The CDR3 has 11 residues. The chain's CDR3 is CASSEVNEQYF. DNA of the CDR3: TGTGCCAGCAGTGAAGTCAACGAGCAGTACTTC.